Listed below are T cell receptor beta chains from one sample, sequenced in a study of CD8+CD57+ T cells in acquired aplastic anemia. A single record per CDR3 protein comes from TCRdb applying MiXCR to the reads. This sample has about 210,000 distinct CDR3 sequences, with roughly 55% found just once. The source material was sorted CD4+, CD8+, or CD8+CD57+ T cells (not recorded which) from PBMCs. These receptor sequences come from a human donor in good health. Both conserved end residues are part of each CDR3. Fields, in order: clone size, V gene, J gene, D gene, CDR3 DNA, CDR3 protein. D genes are given only for firm matches. Clone size appears in some rows only: once, few, many, or a class for an expanded clone.

-	TRBV11-3	TRBJ2-7	TRBD1	TGTGCCAGCAGCCCCCGGACAGGGAGGTACGAGCAGTACTTC	CASSPRTGRYEQYF
-	TRBV9	TRBJ1-1	-	TGTGCCAGCAGCCCCCAGATGAGCACTGAAGCTTTCTTT	CASSPQMSTEAFF
-	TRBV13	TRBJ2-5	-	TGTGCCAGCAGTGAAGATGGCGCAGCTAATCAGCCCCAGTACTTC	CASSEDGAANQPQYF
-	TRBV7-9	TRBJ2-5	-	TGTGCCAGCAGCTCACCGCAGGGGATGGAGGGGACCCAGTACTTC	CASSSPQGMEGTQYF
many	TRBV6-5	TRBJ1-1	-	TGTGCCAGCAGTTACCCGGGAGAAGGGAACACTGAAGCTTTCTTT	CASSYPGEGNTEAFF
-	TRBV15	TRBJ1-2	-	TGTGCCACCAGCAGAGATATAGGGGAGAGGTATAGCTACACCTTC	CATSRDIGERYSYTF
once	TRBV20-1	TRBJ2-1	TRBD2	TGCAGTGCTAGAGATCCAGGGAGGGAACACAATGGGCAGTTCTTC	CSARDPGREHNGQFF
many	TRBV12-3/TRBV12-4	TRBJ1-2	TRBD1	TGTGCCAGCACCAAGGGACAGGGAGGTAACTATGGCTACACCTTC	CASTKGQGGNYGYTF
few	TRBV20-1	TRBJ2-7	-	TGCAGTGCTCCCTACGACAGCTACGAGCAGTACTTC	CSAPYDSYEQYF
-	TRBV24-1	TRBJ2-7	-	TGTGCCGCGACAGCCTCCTACGAGCAGTACTTC	CAATASYEQYF
-	TRBV5-6	TRBJ2-2	TRBD2	TGTGCCAGCAGCTTGTGGCTAGCGGATATCACCGGGGAGCTGTTTTTT	CASSLWLADITGELFF
few	TRBV27	TRBJ2-2	TRBD2	TGTGCCAGCCGACTAGCGCAGAACACCGGGGAGCTGTTTTTT	CASRLAQNTGELFF
many	TRBV5-6	TRBJ2-2	-	TGTGCCAGCAGCTTCAATCCGGAGACACTGGTTTCCGGGGAGCTGTTTTTT	CASSFNPETLVSGELFF
few	TRBV10-3	TRBJ2-5	-	TGTGCCATCAGTGAGTCGGCGGAGACCCAGTACTTC	CAISESAETQYF
many	TRBV5-6	TRBJ2-5	-	TGTGCCAGCAGCTTCGGGGGATTCCAAGAGACCCAGTACTTC	CASSFGGFQETQYF
-	TRBV2	TRBJ1-1	-	TGTGCCAACCTCCGCGAGGGGAACACTGAAGCTTTCTTT	CANLREGNTEAFF
many	TRBV14	TRBJ2-1	-	TGTGCCAGCAGCCTCAAAAGTTGGGGGCGTACCTACAATGAGCAGTTCTTC	CASSLKSWGRTYNEQFF
many	TRBV6-1	TRBJ2-1	-	TGTGCCAGCAGTTGGGACCAAACGGGGTACAATGAGCAGTTCTTC	CASSWDQTGYNEQFF
-	TRBV12-3/TRBV12-4	TRBJ1-2	TRBD1	TGTGCCAGCAGCCGCGGACAGGGGGGAAGCTACACCTTC	CASSRGQGGSYTF
many	TRBV7-8	TRBJ1-2	TRBD1	TGTGCCAGCAGCTCGCGACAGGGGGCCAACTATGGCTACACCTTC	CASSSRQGANYGYTF
many	TRBV4-1	TRBJ2-7	TRBD1	TGCGCCAGCAGCCAAGAATGGCAGGGGGCTGTCGACGAGCAGTACTTC	CASSQEWQGAVDEQYF